This paragraph reports one T cell receptor beta chain. Its antigen is as yet unknown. This sample is drawn from a study of cytomegalovirus exposure and HLA in healthy donors. Deletions cut 1 base from V and 3 bases from J, with 10 bases between. The CDR3 sequence is 14 residues long. Germline V gives CDR1 MGHDK, CDR2 SYGVNS. Among the donors, all were healthy bone marrow donors. 60 Vbeta and 13 Jbeta primers were used in PCR. In the study's own analysis: Per a later analysis, the number of unique TCR beta chains was roughly 87 million, of which roughly 11 million were shared. The protocol was immunoSEQ multiplex PCR, while the TCRdb copy is restricted to in-frame clones and leaves out a portion. V, J and clone size reflect that table, while D and trimming were determined from the DNA. The sample contains around 94,000 clones, approximately 84% of which appear only once. Study-wide findings and caveats: It was reportedly the case that the classifier diagnosed cytomegalovirus status with high specificity and sensitivity.

This chain connects TRBV25-1 to TRBJ2-7, with a possible D match to TRBD2 (6 bases). The sequenced sample was PBMCs. The receptor was isolated from a man between 18 and 35 years old in good health and CMV-seronegative. CDR3 amino acids: CASSEWGEVYEQYF. CDR3 DNA: TGTGCCAGCAGTGAATGGGGGGAGGTCTACGAGCAGTACTTC.